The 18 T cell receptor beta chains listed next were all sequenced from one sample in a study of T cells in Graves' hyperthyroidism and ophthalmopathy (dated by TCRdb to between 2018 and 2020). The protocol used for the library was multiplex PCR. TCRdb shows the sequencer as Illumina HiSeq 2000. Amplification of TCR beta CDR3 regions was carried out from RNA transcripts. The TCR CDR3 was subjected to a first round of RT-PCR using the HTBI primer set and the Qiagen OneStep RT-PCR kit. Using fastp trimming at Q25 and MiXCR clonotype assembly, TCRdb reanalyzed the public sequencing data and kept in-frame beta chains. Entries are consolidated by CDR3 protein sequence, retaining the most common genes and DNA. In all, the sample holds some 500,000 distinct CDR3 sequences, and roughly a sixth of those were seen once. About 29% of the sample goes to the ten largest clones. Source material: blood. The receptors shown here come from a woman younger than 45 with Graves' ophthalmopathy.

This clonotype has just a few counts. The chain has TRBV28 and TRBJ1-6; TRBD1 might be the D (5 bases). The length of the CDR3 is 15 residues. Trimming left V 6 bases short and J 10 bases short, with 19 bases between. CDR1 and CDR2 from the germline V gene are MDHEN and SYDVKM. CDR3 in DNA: TGTGCCAGCAGGATAATGGGGGTGGCGGGGTCACCCCTCCACTTT. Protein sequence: CASRIMGVAGSPLHF.

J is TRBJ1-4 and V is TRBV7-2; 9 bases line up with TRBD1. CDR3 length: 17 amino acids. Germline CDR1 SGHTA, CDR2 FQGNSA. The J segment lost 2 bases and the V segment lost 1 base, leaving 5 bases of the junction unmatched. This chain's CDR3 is CASSLGGTGSTNEKLFF. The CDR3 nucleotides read TGTGCCAGCAGCTTAGGGGGGACAGGGTCTACTAATGAAAAACTGTTTTTT.

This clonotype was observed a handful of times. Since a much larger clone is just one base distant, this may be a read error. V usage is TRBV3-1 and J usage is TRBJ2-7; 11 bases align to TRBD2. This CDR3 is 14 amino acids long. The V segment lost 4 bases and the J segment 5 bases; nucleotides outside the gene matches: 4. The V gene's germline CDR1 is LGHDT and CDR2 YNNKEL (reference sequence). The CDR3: CASSPRLAGNEQYF. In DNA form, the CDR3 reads TGTGCCAGCAGCCCCCGACTAGCGGGAAACGAGCAGTACTTC.

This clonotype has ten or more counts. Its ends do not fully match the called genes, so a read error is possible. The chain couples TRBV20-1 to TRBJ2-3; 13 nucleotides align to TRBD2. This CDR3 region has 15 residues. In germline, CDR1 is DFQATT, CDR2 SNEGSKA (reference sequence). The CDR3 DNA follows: TGCAGTGCCAGAGGGACTAGCGGGATCCCAGATACGCAGTATTTT. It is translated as CSARGTSGIPDTQYF.

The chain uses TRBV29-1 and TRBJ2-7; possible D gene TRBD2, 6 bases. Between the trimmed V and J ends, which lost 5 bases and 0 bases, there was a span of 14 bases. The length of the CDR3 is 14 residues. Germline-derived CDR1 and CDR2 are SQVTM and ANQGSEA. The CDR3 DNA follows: TGCAGCGTTTCCCGCGGGGCGAACTCCTACGAGCAGTACTTC. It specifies CSVSRGANSYEQYF.

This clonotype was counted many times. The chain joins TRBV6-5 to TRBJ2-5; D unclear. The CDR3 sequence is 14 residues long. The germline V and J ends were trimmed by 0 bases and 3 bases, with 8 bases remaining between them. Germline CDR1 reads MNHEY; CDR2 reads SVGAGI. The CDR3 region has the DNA TGTGCCAGCAGTTACTCGAGTGCGGAAGAGACCCAGTACTTC. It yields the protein CASSYSSAEETQYF.

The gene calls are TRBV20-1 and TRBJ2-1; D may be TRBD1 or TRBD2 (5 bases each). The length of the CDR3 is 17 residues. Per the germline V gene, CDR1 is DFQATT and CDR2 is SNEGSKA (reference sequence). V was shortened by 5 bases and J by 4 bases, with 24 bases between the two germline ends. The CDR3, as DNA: TGCAGTGCTTCCCCTTTGGGGGTGCACTCTTCATACAATGAGCAGTTCTTC. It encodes CSASPLGVHSSYNEQFF.

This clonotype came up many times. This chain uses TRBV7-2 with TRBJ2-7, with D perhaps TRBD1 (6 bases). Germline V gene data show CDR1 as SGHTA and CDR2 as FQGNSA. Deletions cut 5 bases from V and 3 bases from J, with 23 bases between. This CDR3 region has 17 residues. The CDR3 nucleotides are TGTGCCAGCAGCGATCAGGGGCTCGTGTGGGTTAACTACGAGCAGTACTTC. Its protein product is CASSDQGLVWVNYEQYF. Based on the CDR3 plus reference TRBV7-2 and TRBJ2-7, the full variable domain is GAGVSQSPSNKVTEKGKDVELRCDPISGHTALYWYRQSLGQGLEFLIYFQGNSAPDKSGLPSDRFSAERTGGSVSTLTIQRTQQEDSAVYLCASSDQGLVWVNYEQYFGPGTRLTVT.

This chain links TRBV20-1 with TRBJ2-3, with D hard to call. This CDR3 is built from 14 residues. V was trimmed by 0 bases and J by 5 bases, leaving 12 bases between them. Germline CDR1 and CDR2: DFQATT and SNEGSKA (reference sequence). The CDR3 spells CSAREVLIVDTQYF. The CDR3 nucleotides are TGCAGTGCTAGAGAGGTCCTTATAGTAGATACGCAGTATTTT.

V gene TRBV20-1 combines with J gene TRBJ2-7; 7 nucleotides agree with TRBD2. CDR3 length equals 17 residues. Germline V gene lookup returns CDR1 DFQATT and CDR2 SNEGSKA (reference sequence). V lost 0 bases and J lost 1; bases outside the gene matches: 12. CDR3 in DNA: TGCAGTGCTAGAGAGAGAGCGGGGCTATCCGCTTCCTACGAGCAGTACTTC. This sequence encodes CSARERAGLSASYEQYF.

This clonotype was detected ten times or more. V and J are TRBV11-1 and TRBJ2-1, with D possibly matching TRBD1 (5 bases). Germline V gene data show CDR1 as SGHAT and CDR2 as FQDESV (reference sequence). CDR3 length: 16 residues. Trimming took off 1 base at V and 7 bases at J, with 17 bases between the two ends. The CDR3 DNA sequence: TGTGCCAGCAGCTTAGGAGCAGGGTTTAACTGGAATGAGCAGTTCTTC. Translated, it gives CASSLGAGFNWNEQFF.

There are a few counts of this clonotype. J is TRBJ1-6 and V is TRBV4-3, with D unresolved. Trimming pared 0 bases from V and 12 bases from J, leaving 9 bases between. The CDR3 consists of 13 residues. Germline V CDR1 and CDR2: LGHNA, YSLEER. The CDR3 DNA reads TGCGCCAGCAGCCAAGATCAGGTCGGACCCCTCCACTTT. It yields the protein CASSQDQVGPLHF.

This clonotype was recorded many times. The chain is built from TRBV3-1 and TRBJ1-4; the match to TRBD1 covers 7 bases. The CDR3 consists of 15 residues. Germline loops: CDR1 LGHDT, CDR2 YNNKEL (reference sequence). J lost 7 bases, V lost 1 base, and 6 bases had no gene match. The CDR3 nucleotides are TGTGCCAGCAGCCAAGTTGCGACAGGGAGTGAAAAACTGTTTTTT. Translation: CASSQVATGSEKLFF.

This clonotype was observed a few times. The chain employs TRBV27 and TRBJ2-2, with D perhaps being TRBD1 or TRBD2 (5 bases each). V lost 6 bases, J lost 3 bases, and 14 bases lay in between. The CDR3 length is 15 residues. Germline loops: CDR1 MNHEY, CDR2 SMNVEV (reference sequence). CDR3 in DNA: TGTGCCAGCAGGGTCCACAGAGGGGACACCGGGGAGCTGTTTTTT. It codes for CASRVHRGDTGELFF.

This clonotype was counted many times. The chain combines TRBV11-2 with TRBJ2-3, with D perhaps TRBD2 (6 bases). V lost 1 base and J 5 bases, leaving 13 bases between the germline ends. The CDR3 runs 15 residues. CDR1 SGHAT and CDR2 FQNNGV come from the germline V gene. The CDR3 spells CASSLVRDFLDTQYF. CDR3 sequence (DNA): TGTGCCAGCAGCTTAGTCCGGGACTTTTTAGATACGCAGTATTTT.

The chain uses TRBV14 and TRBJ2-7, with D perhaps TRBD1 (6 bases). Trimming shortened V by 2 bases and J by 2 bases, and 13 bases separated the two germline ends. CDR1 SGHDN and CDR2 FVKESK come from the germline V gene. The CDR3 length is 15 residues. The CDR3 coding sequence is TGTGCCAGCAGCCAACTCACACAGGGACCCTACGAGCAGTACTTC. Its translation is CASSQLTQGPYEQYF. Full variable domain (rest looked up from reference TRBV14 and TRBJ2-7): EAGVTQFPSHSVIEKGQTVTLRCDPISGHDNLYWYRRVMGKEIKFLLHFVKESKQDESGMPNNRFLAERTGGTYSTLKVQPAELEDSGVYFCASSQLTQGPYEQYFGPGTRLTVT.

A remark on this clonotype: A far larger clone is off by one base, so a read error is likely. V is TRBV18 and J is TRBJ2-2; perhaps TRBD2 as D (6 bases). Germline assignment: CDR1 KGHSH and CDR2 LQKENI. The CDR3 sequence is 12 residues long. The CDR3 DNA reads TGTGCCAGCTCTCTCGGCACCGGGGGGCTGTTTTTT. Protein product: CASSLGTGGLFF.

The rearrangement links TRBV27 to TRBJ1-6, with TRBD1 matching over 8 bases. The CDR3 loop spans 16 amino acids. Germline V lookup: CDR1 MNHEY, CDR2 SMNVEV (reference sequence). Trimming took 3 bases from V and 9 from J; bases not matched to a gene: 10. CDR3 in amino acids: CASSFPQGAHSSPLHF. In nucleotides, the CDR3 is TGTGCCAGCAGTTTCCCCCAGGGGGCTCACAGTTCACCCCTCCACTTT.